The 30 T cell receptor beta chains in this list originate from one sample, sequenced in a study of cytomegalovirus exposure and HLA in healthy donors. The PCR ran on 60 Vbeta and 13 Jbeta primers. Using immunoSEQ multiplex PCR, the repertoire was profiled, and TCRdb retains in-frame clones only, with some absent. The sample holds 150,000 or so clones, about four fifths seen once. Sequenced: PBMCs. Source of these receptors: a woman aged 18-29 years in good health and CMV-seropositive.

This clone was recorded a few times. The V call is TRBV4-1, the J call TRBJ2-2, with D tentatively TRBD1 (5 bases). This CDR3 region has 16 residues. Deletions cut 5 bases from V and 4 bases from J, with 17 bases between. Germline V CDR1 and CDR2: MGHRA, YSYEKL. The CDR3 DNA reads as TGCGCCAGCAGCAGGGGCTCCTATGAGAGCACCGGGGAGCTGTTTTTT. Translating gives CASSRGSYESTGELFF.

This clone was picked up a small number of times. The V call is TRBV6-5, the J call TRBJ1-4, with D unclear. V was trimmed by 2 bases and J by 8 bases, leaving 12 bases between them. The CDR3 spans 14 residues. The germline CDR1 and CDR2 sequences are MNHEY and SVGAGI. The CDR3 sequence is CASSYPGRQEKLFF. DNA of the CDR3: TGTGCCAGCAGTTACCCGGGTCGGCAAGAAAAACTGTTTTTT.

The table lists this clone with a count of one. The chain carries TRBV27 and TRBJ2-3; 10 bases match TRBD1. The CDR3 is made up of 16 amino acids. The ends lost 6 bases at V and 9 bases at J; junction bases unmatched: 15. The V gene's germline CDR1 is MNHEY and CDR2 SMNVEV (reference sequence). The CDR3 DNA reads as TGTGCCAGCAGGACGACAGGGGGCGCGGAGCGGGAGACGCAGTATTTT. Residues: CASRTTGGAERETQYF.

V is TRBV15 and J is TRBJ2-2; D possibly corresponds to TRBD1 (5 bases). Germline V CDR1 and CDR2: LNHNV, YYDKDF (reference sequence). This CDR3 region has 13 residues. V lost 5 bases and J lost 7, with 11 bases in between. CDR3: CATSPPGIGELFF. CDR3 DNA sequence: TGTGCCACCAGCCCACCAGGGATCGGGGAGCTGTTTTTT.

The chain is built from TRBV5-4 and TRBJ2-5; the D gene is possibly TRBD1 (5 bases). This CDR3 contains 15 residues. V was pared by 0 bases and J by 2 bases, with 11 bases between. The germline V gene encodes CDR1 SGHNT and CDR2 YYREEE (reference sequence). The CDR3 loop reads CASSLATALQETQYF. CDR3 nucleotide sequence: TGTGCCAGCAGCTTGGCGACAGCCTTACAAGAGACCCAGTACTTC.

The genes are TRBV7-9 and TRBJ2-2; 8 bases map to TRBD1. The CDR3 contains 15 residues. V lost 10 bases to trimming and J lost 1 base; unmatched junction nucleotides: 8. CDR1 SEHNR and CDR2 FQNEAQ come from the germline V gene (reference sequence). CDR3 amino acids: CAMIRQGRNTGELFF. The DNA of the CDR3 is TGTGCCATGATACGACAGGGGAGGAACACCGGGGAGCTGTTTTTT. The full variable domain, its missing parts supplied by reference TRBV7-9 and TRBJ2-2, is DTGVSQNPRHKITKRGQNVTFRCDPISEHNRLYWYRQTLGQGPEFLTYFQNEAQLEKSRLLSDRFSAERPKGSFSTLEIQRTEQGDSAMYLCAMIRQGRNTGELFFGEGSRLTVL.

The V gene is TRBV15, the J gene TRBJ1-6, with D uncertain. CDR1 and CDR2 (germline): LNHNV, YYDKDF (reference sequence). The V end lost 5 bases, the J end lost 7 bases, and 18 bases lay between the germline ends. This CDR3 comprises 16 residues. CDR3 coding DNA: TGTGCCACCAGCTCCCCCTCGCGGGTCAAAAATTCACCCCTCCACTTT. Translating it yields CATSSPSRVKNSPLHF.

The chain has TRBV5-6 and TRBJ2-3; weak D call: TRBD2 (7 bases). This CDR3 contains 15 residues. The V end was cut by 2 bases, the J end by 6 bases, with 16 bases between. The germline gives CDR1 SGHDT, CDR2 YYEEEE. In DNA, the CDR3 is TGTGCCAGCAGCTTTCGGGGGGCGGTTCAGGATACGCAGTATTTT. This translates into CASSFRGAVQDTQYF.

The J gene is TRBJ1-1, the V gene TRBV27; the D gene is possibly TRBD1 (6 bases). V was pared by 5 bases and J by 3 bases, with 19 bases between. CDR1 is MNHEY and CDR2 is SMNVEV in the germline V gene (reference sequence). There are 16 residues in the CDR3. CDR3 amino acids: CASSRSGGRLDTEAFF. The CDR3 nucleotides are TGTGCCAGCAGTCGTTCGGGGGGGCGATTAGACACTGAAGCTTTCTTT.

This clone appeared a few times. The chain recombines TRBV30 with TRBJ2-1; 8 bases align to TRBD1. J was trimmed by 7 bases and V by 3 bases; bases with no gene match: 11. Per germline, CDR1 GTSNPN and CDR2 SVGIG (reference sequence). This CDR3 is built from 15 residues. CDR3 protein: CAWRKADRAWNEQFF. The CDR3 DNA is TGTGCCTGGAGAAAAGCGGACAGGGCATGGAATGAGCAGTTCTTC.

V is TRBV30 and J is TRBJ1-3; a possible D gene is TRBD1 (5 bases). The germline V gene has CDR1 GTSNPN and CDR2 SVGIG (reference sequence). This CDR3 comprises 11 residues. Trimming removed 5 bases at V and 8 bases at J, with 10 bases between. The CDR3 here is CAWGAVDTIYF. Written as DNA, the CDR3 is TGTGCCTGGGGGGCGGTGGACACCATATATTTT.

This chain connects TRBV7-8 to TRBJ1-1; D possibly corresponds to TRBD1 (6 bases). This CDR3 is built from 16 residues. CDR1 is SGHVS, CDR2 FQNEAQ, per germline. Trimming removed 5 bases at V and 0 bases at J, with 16 bases between. CDR3 sequence reads: CASSHTFGQLNTEAFF. In DNA, the CDR3 is TGTGCCAGCAGCCATACCTTTGGACAGCTGAACACTGAAGCTTTCTTT.

The CDR3 loop reads CASSESRGNYGYTF. For the CDR3, the DNA is TGTGCCAGCAGTGAATCACGGGGGAACTATGGCTACACCTTC. This chain links TRBV2 with TRBJ1-2, with D possibly being TRBD1 (5 bases). The germline V gene has CDR1 SNHLY and CDR2 FYNNEI. Trimming took 2 bases from V and 2 from J, leaving 9 bases between them. This CDR3 contains 14 residues.

This clone was recorded only once. The rearrangement links TRBV7-2 to TRBJ1-3; D is possibly TRBD1 (5 bases). In germline, CDR1 is SGHTA, CDR2 FQGNSA. V was pared by 1 base and J by 0 bases, with 10 bases between. This CDR3 region has 16 residues. The CDR3 loop reads CASSLVGGSSGNTIYF. CDR3 bases: TGTGCCAGCAGCTTAGTTGGGGGGAGCTCTGGAAACACCATATATTTT.

This sequence joins TRBV28 and TRBJ2-7; 9 nucleotides line up with TRBD1. The CDR3 sequence is 16 residues long. Germline values: CDR1 MDHEN, CDR2 SYDVKM. Losses at the gene ends were 8 bases for V and 3 bases for J; bases not matched to a gene: 14. The CDR3 DNA is TGTGCCAGCCCCCCCTCGACCGGGACAGGGTACTACGAGCAGTACTTC. Translating gives CASPPSTGTGYYEQYF.

The CDR3 is CASSYALRDRVLNEQFF. Written as DNA, the CDR3 is TGTGCCAGCAGCTATGCTCTCCGGGACAGGGTTTTGAATGAGCAGTTCTTC. V gene TRBV7-2 combines with J gene TRBJ2-1; 9 positions agree with TRBD1. Germline lookup yields CDR1 SGHTA and CDR2 FQGNSA. CDR3 length: 17 residues. V gave up 4 bases and J gave up 7 bases; unmatched junction bases: 14.

The chain is built from TRBV6-6 and TRBJ2-7, with 9 bases that match TRBD1. Losses at the gene ends were 1 base for V and 6 bases for J; bases not matched to a gene: 4. Germline CDR1 is MNHNY and CDR2 is SVGAGI (reference sequence). This CDR3 has 14 residues. DNA of the CDR3: TGTGCCAGCAGTTACTTGGGACAGGGAGGCGAGCAGTACTTC. Translating gives CASSYLGQGGEQYF.

The V gene is TRBV7-2, the J gene TRBJ1-4; D ambiguous. The CDR3 consists of 14 residues. Per the germline V gene, CDR1 is SGHTA and CDR2 is FQGNSA. Trimming cost V 4 bases and J 0 bases, with 6 bases left between them. CDR3 in DNA: TGTGCCAGCAGCTCTTTTTCAACTAATGAAAAACTGTTTTTT. It translates to CASSSFSTNEKLFF. The entire variable domain, with the rest obtained from reference TRBV7-2 and TRBJ1-4, is as follows: GAGVSQSPSNKVTEKGKDVELRCDPISGHTALYWYRQSLGQGLEFLIYFQGNSAPDKSGLPSDRFSAERTGGSVSTLTIQRTQQEDSAVYLCASSSFSTNEKLFFGSGTQLSVL.

DNA of the CDR3: TGTGCCAGCAGCTTAACAGGGGGCAATCAGCCCCAGCATTTT. It translates to CASSLTGGNQPQHF. The J gene is TRBJ1-5, the V gene TRBV7-9; 7 nucleotides agree with TRBD1. Trimming removed 2 bases from V and 2 bases from J; junction bases left unmatched: 0. Germline V gene sequence: CDR1 SEHNR, CDR2 FQNEAQ (reference sequence). This CDR3 is 14 amino acids long.

The rearrangement links TRBV19 to TRBJ1-2; a weak D match, TRBD1 (6 bases). CDR3 length: 14 amino acids. Trimming removed 5 bases at V and 0 bases at J, with 10 bases between. Germline V gives CDR1 LNHDA, CDR2 SQIVND (reference sequence). The CDR3: CASSPDRTNYGYTF. Written as DNA, the CDR3 is TGTGCCAGTAGTCCTGACAGGACTAACTATGGCTACACCTTC.

This chain links TRBV2 with TRBJ1-6, with 9 bases fitting TRBD1. Germline CDR1 reads SNHLY; CDR2 reads FYNNEI. CDR3 length equals 16 residues. V dropped 6 bases and J dropped 3; count of bases not matched to a gene: 6. The CDR3 loop reads CASRETGGNYNSPLHF. DNA for the CDR3: TGTGCCAGCAGGGAGACAGGGGGGAACTATAATTCACCCCTCCACTTT.

This chain links TRBV10-3 with TRBJ2-1, with 11 bases identical to TRBD2. Germline CDR1 reads ENHRY; CDR2 reads SYGVKD. V was pared by 1 base and J by 2 bases, with 7 bases of the junction left unmatched. The length of the CDR3 is 18 residues. Here the CDR3 DNA reads TGTGCCATCAGTGAGTTAGGGACTAGCGGCCTAACCTACAATGAGCAGTTCTTC. The encoded protein is CAISELGTSGLTYNEQFF.

The chain carries TRBV2 and TRBJ2-5, with D tentatively TRBD1 (6 bases). The CDR3 sequence is 14 residues long. Trimming removed 1 base from V and 2 bases from J, with 8 bases in between. The germline V gene encodes CDR1 SNHLY and CDR2 FYNNEI. This CDR3 reads CASSEVTGQETQYF. CDR3 DNA: TGTGCCAGCAGTGAAGTAACAGGGCAAGAGACCCAGTACTTC.

V and J are TRBV5-6 and TRBJ1-4, with a weak D call TRBD1 (5 bases). CDR1 and CDR2 (germline): SGHDT, YYEEEE. V dropped 4 bases and J dropped 4 bases, with 17 bases sitting between them. This CDR3 has 16 residues. This CDR3 reads CASSLLKTEFNEKLFF. For the CDR3, the DNA is TGTGCCAGCAGCCTTCTGAAGACAGAGTTTAATGAAAAACTGTTTTTT.

The gene calls are TRBV6-5 and TRBJ1-1; tentative D call: TRBD1 (5 bases). Looked up from germline, CDR1 is MNHEY and CDR2 is SVGAGI. V gave up 0 bases and J gave up 1 base, with 9 bases separating them. The CDR3 runs 15 residues. DNA of the CDR3: TGTGCCAGCAGTTACTCGATCAGGGCGAACACTGAAGCTTTCTTT. Protein: CASSYSIRANTEAFF.

The genes are TRBV7-9 and TRBJ2-7, with a tentative D call TRBD1 (5 bases). The V end was cut by 3 bases, the J end by 2 bases, with 8 bases between. CDR1 and CDR2 (germline): SEHNR, FQNEAQ (reference sequence). The length of the CDR3 is 13 residues. CDR3 DNA: TGTGCCAGCAGCTTTACAGGCGCCTACGAGCAGTACTTC. The encoded protein is CASSFTGAYEQYF.

The rearrangement links TRBV4-2 to TRBJ2-3; 11 bases fit TRBD2. J gave up 3 bases and V 0 bases, and 2 bases lay outside the gene matches. CDR1 LGHNA and CDR2 YNFKEQ come from the germline V gene. This CDR3 is built from 16 residues. Here the CDR3 DNA reads TGTGCCAGCAGCCAAGAGATAGCGGGGGGGACAGATACGCAGTATTTT. This gives the protein CASSQEIAGGTDTQYF.

This chain links TRBV6-6 with TRBJ1-5; 7 bases are shared with TRBD1. Trimming at V came to 5 bases and at J to 7 bases, leaving 5 bases not matched to a gene. The CDR3 loop spans 13 amino acids. Per germline, CDR1 MNHNY and CDR2 SVGAGI (reference sequence). Here the CDR3 reads CASSRGLRQPQHF. CDR3 DNA sequence: TGTGCCAGCAGTAGGGGGCTTCGCCAGCCCCAGCATTTT.

This clone was seen a handful of times. The chain recombines TRBV6-1 with TRBJ1-2; TRBD1 aligns across 7 bases. Germline V gene data show CDR1 as MNHNS and CDR2 as SASEGT. Trimming took 0 bases from V and 4 from J; bases not matched to a gene: 5. This CDR3 comprises 15 residues. The CDR3 sequence is CASSEAETGSYGYTF. The DNA for the CDR3 is TGTGCCAGCAGTGAAGCGGAGACAGGGAGCTATGGCTACACCTTC.

The J gene is TRBJ2-7, the V gene TRBV30; 9 bases align to TRBD1. After removal of 7 bases from V and 6 bases from J, the junction contained 10 bases not matched to a gene. This CDR3 has 13 amino acids. Germline CDR1 is GTSNPN and CDR2 is SVGIG (reference sequence). The CDR3 spells CASSQGQGIEQYF. The CDR3, as DNA: TGTGCCTCGAGCCAGGGACAGGGTATCGAGCAGTACTTC.